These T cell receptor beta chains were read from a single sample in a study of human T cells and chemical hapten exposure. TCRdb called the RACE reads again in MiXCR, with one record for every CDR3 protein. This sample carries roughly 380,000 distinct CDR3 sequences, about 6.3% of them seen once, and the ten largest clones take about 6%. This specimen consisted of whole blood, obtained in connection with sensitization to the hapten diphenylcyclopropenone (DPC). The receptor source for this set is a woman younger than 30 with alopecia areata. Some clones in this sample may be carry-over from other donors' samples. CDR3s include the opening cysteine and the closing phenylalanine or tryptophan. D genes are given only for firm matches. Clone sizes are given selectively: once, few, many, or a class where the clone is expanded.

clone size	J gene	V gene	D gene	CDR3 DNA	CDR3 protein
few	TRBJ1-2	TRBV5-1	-	TGCGCCAGCAGCGAGCAGGGAGGGTCATCCTATGGCTACACCTTC	CASSEQGGSSYGYTF
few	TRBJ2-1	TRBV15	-	TGTGCCACCAGCACGGTGAGGGGGGGTACGAACAATGAGCAGTTCTTC	CATSTVRGGTNNEQFF
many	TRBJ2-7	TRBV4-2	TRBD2	TGTGCCAGCAGCCCCTCGACTAGCGGGGCCTTCTCCTACGAGCAGTACTTC	CASSPSTSGAFSYEQYF
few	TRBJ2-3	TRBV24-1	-	TGTGCCACCAGTGCCTCAGGAACGGGTAGCACAGATACGCAGTATTTT	CATSASGTGSTDTQYF
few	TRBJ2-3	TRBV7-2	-	TGTGCCAGCAGTTCCCGTGATCCTGGCACAGATACGCAGTATTTT	CASSSRDPGTDTQYF
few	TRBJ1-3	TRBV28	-	TGTGCCAGCAGTATAAGATGGGACACCATATATTTT	CASSIRWDTIYF
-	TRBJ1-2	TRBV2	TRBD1	TGTGCCAGCAGTGAAGGGCGACAGGGCCTAGCTAACTATGGCTACACCTTC	CASSEGRQGLANYGYTF
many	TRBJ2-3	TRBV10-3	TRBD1	TGTGCCATCAGCGCGCTACTACAGGGGATGGGCACAGATACGCAGTATTTT	CAISALLQGMGTDTQYF
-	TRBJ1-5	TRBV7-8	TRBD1	TGTGCCAGCAGCCCCGGGACAGGGGTTACTTCGAGCAATCAGCCCCAGCATTTT	CASSPGTGVTSSNQPQHF
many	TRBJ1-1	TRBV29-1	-	TGCAGCGTGGTGGGTCTCATGAACACTGAAGCTTTCTTT	CSVVGLMNTEAFF
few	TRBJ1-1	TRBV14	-	TGTGCCAGCAGCCAGTTCTCGACAGGCGAAGCTTTCTTT	CASSQFSTGEAFF
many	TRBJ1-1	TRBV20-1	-	TGCAGTGCTAAAAAAGCGCCAGCTGAAGCTTTCTTT	CSAKKAPAEAFF
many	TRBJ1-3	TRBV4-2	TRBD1	TGTGCCAGCAGCTCACCGACAGGGGGACCTGTGCACTCTGGAAACACCATATATTTT	CASSSPTGGPVHSGNTIYF
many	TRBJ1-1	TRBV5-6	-	TGTGCCAGCAGCTTGTCTGCGGATCTGGTAAACACTGAAGCTTTCTTT	CASSLSADLVNTEAFF
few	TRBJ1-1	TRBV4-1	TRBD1	TGCGCCAGCAGCCAAGCCCTCCCGGACAGGTCTAGCACTGAAGCTTTCTTT	CASSQALPDRSSTEAFF
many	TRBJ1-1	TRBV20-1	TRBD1	TGCAGTGCTAGAGATCTGACAGGGGATAACACTGAAGCTTTCTTT	CSARDLTGDNTEAFF
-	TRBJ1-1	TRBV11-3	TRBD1	TGTGCCAGCAGCGCTCACGTCGTCGGACAGGGGGACACTGAAGCTTTCTTT	CASSAHVVGQGDTEAFF
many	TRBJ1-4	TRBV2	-	TGTGCCAGCAGTGAACGGGGAACTAATGAAAAACTGTTTTTT	CASSERGTNEKLFF